Below, 30 T cell receptor beta chains from the same sample are listed, as sequenced in a study of memory CD4+ T cells and cytomegalovirus serostatus. Sequenced by immunoSEQ multiplex PCR; TCRdb stores in-frame clones only, minus some. The sample has just over 40,000 clones, around 79% seen once. The sort gate was single viable CD3+CD4+CD8-CD45RO+ cells for memory CD4+ T cells. Material for sequencing was memory CD4+ T cells from blood. These receptors were taken from an adult in good health and CMV-seronegative.

V and J are TRBV18 and TRBJ2-1; 10 bases map to TRBD2. Germline loops: CDR1 KGHSH, CDR2 LQKENI. CDR3 length: 19 residues. V was pared by 2 bases and J by 0 bases, with 10 bases of the junction left unmatched. CDR3 sequence (DNA): TGTGCCAGCTCACCATGGGATAGCGGGGGGCACAGCTCCTACAATGAGCAGTTCTTC. It yields the protein CASSPWDSGGHSSYNEQFF.

V is TRBV7-9 and J is TRBJ1-2, with D perhaps TRBD1 (5 bases). CDR1 and CDR2 (germline): SEHNR, FQNEAQ (reference sequence). The germline V and J ends were trimmed by 6 bases and 5 bases, with 13 bases remaining between them. The CDR3 length is 13 residues. In nucleotides, the CDR3 is TGTGCCAGCAGTCGAGGGACCTCGTATGGCTACACCTTC. Amino acids: CASSRGTSYGYTF. Filled out from reference TRBV7-9 and TRBJ1-2, the complete variable domain reads DTGVSQNPRHKITKRGQNVTFRCDPISEHNRLYWYRQTLGQGPEFLTYFQNEAQLEKSRLLSDRFSAERPKGSFSTLEIQRTEQGDSAMYLCASSRGTSYGYTFGSGTRLTVV.

The chain joins TRBV19 to TRBJ1-1; D possibly corresponds to TRBD1 (6 bases). This CDR3 region has 14 residues. With 4 bases removed from V and 5 bases from J, the gap between germline ends came to 14 bases. Per germline, CDR1 LNHDA and CDR2 SQIVND (reference sequence). CDR3 in amino acids: CASSTMGGRTEAFF. The CDR3 region has the DNA TGTGCCAGTAGTACTATGGGGGGGCGGACTGAAGCTTTCTTT. Full variable domain (rest looked up from reference TRBV19 and TRBJ1-1): DGGITQSPKYLFRKEGQNVTLSCEQNLNHDAMYWYRQDPGQGLRLIYYSQIVNDFQKGDIAEGYSVSREKKESFPLTVTSAQKNPTAFYLCASSTMGGRTEAFFGQGTRLTVV.

V and J are TRBV6-4 and TRBJ2-3; 7 bases match TRBD2. Germline V gene data show CDR1 as MRHNA and CDR2 as SNTAGT. V trimming: 3 bases; J trimming: 3 bases; junction bases outside the gene matches: 6. The CDR3 sequence is 15 residues long. CDR3: CASSEGGGLTDTQYF. DNA of the CDR3: TGTGCCAGCAGTGAGGGGGGGGGTTTGACAGATACGCAGTATTTT.

The gene calls are TRBV7-2 and TRBJ2-7; D gene ambiguous. The CDR3 is 14 amino acids. The ends were cut back, 2 bases at V and 2 bases at J, with 10 bases in the middle. Germline loops: CDR1 SGHTA, CDR2 FQGNSA. As DNA, the CDR3 is TGTGCCAGCAGCTTATTCGGATACCCCTACGAGCAGTACTTC. It yields the protein CASSLFGYPYEQYF.

V is TRBV2 and J is TRBJ1-5, with D possibly TRBD1 on 6 matching bases. Trimming removed 4 bases at V and 3 bases at J, with 13 bases between. CDR3 size: 15 residues. Per germline, CDR1 SNHLY and CDR2 FYNNEI. The CDR3 bases are TGTGCCAGCAGTGCGGCACAGGGACCCAATCAGCCCCAGCATTTT. Residues: CASSAAQGPNQPQHF.

The genes are TRBV6-1 and TRBJ1-5; 12 nucleotides agree with TRBD1. CDR1 and CDR2 from the germline V gene are MNHNS and SASEGT. J gave up 1 base and V 4 bases, and 2 bases lay outside the gene matches. The CDR3 runs 16 residues. CDR3 protein: CASSVGQGASNQPQHF. The CDR3 bases are TGTGCCAGCAGTGTGGGACAGGGGGCGAGCAATCAGCCCCAGCATTTT.

The V gene is TRBV7-2, the J gene TRBJ2-2; a weak D match, TRBD1 (6 bases). The CDR3 has 16 amino acids. The germline CDR1 and CDR2 sequences are SGHTA and FQGNSA. Trimming left V 4 bases short and J 0 bases short, with 12 bases between. The CDR3 region is CASSWDMGANTGELFF. The CDR3 DNA sequence: TGTGCCAGCAGCTGGGACATGGGGGCGAACACCGGGGAGCTGTTTTTT.

This chain connects TRBV30 to TRBJ1-1; 9 nucleotides line up with TRBD1. The CDR3 contains 14 residues. CDR1 and CDR2 (germline): GTSNPN, SVGIG (reference sequence). V lost 1 base, J lost 5 bases, and 5 bases stayed unmatched. CDR3: CAWSANRGQTEAFF. CDR3 DNA sequence: TGTGCCTGGAGTGCCAACAGGGGGCAGACTGAAGCTTTCTTT.

This clone has only a few counts. The chain joins TRBV30 to TRBJ1-3; D uncertain. The CDR3 consists of 13 residues. The germline CDR1 and CDR2 sequences are GTSNPN and SVGIG (reference sequence). Trimming removed 5 bases at V and 2 bases at J, with 10 bases between. This CDR3 reads CAWAVPAGNTIYF. For the CDR3, the DNA is TGTGCCTGGGCCGTCCCGGCTGGAAACACCATATATTTT. The variable domain in full, with the rest retrieved from reference TRBV30 and TRBJ1-3, is SQTIHQWPATLVQPVGSPLSLECTVEGTSNPNLYWYRQAAGRGLQLLFYSVGIGQISSEVPQNLSASRPQDRQFILSSKKLLLSDSGFYLCAWAVPAGNTIYFGEGSWLTVV.

The chain recombines TRBV10-3 with TRBJ2-1; TRBD2 matches at 8 bases. Germline lookup yields CDR1 ENHRY and CDR2 SYGVKD. The CDR3 contains 16 residues. V lost 0 bases, J lost 8 bases, and 9 bases stayed unmatched. The CDR3 region has the DNA TGTGCCATCAGTGAGTCTGGCGCGGGGGGCCGGGATGAGCAGTTCTTC. This codes for CAISESGAGGRDEQFF.

This clone was detected once. V and J are TRBV15 and TRBJ2-1, with 7 nucleotides matching TRBD1. Unmatched junction bases numbered 7, after V lost 4 bases and J lost 10 bases. CDR1 and CDR2 (germline): LNHNV, YYDKDF (reference sequence). The CDR3 loop spans 13 amino acids. CDR3 protein: CATSIGTAAEQFF. Here the CDR3 DNA reads TGTGCCACCAGCATCGGGACAGCTGCCGAGCAGTTCTTC.

This clone was picked up one time. V gene TRBV5-1 combines with J gene TRBJ1-1; no clear D. Trimming pared 0 bases from V and 6 bases from J, leaving 15 bases between. The CDR3 sequence is 15 residues long. Germline CDR1 and CDR2: SGHRS and YFSETQ. In nucleotides, the CDR3 is TGCGCCAGCAGCTTGGATGGCGGGCTAGTGGCTGAAGCTTTCTTT. It translates to CASSLDGGLVAEAFF.

V gene TRBV25-1 combines with J gene TRBJ1-3; the match to TRBD1 covers 9 bases. With V trimmed by 3 bases and J by 0 bases, 3 bases remained unmatched. The CDR3 spans 16 residues. Germline V gene data show CDR1 as MGHDK and CDR2 as SYGVNS. The CDR3 DNA reads as TGTGCCAGCAGTGACCACAGGGGGCTCTCTGGAAACACCATATATTTT. As protein: CASSDHRGLSGNTIYF. The whole variable domain, filled in from reference TRBV25-1 and TRBJ1-3, reads EADIYQTPRYLVIGTGKKITLECSQTMGHDKMYWYQQDPGMELHLIHYSYGVNSTEKGDLSSESTVSRIRTEHFPLTLESARPSHTSQYLCASSDHRGLSGNTIYFGEGSWLTVV.

This clone was observed a single time. The genes are TRBV7-2 and TRBJ1-1; D gene unclear. V dropped 0 bases and J dropped 3 bases, with 5 bases sitting between them. The germline V gene has CDR1 SGHTA and CDR2 FQGNSA. The CDR3 totals 13 residues. The CDR3 loop reads CASSLASYTEAFF. The CDR3 nucleotides read TGTGCCAGCAGCTTAGCCAGTTACACTGAAGCTTTCTTT.

The chain couples TRBV11-2 to TRBJ1-2, with a weak D call TRBD1 (5 bases). CDR3 length: 13 residues. Trimming removed 3 bases at V and 8 bases at J, with 13 bases between. Germline-derived CDR1 and CDR2 are SGHAT and FQNNGV. In DNA form, the CDR3 reads TGTGCCAGCAGCTTGCGGGGGTTGGAGGGCTACACCTTC. This translates into CASSLRGLEGYTF.

A single count supports this clone. The genes are TRBV15 and TRBJ1-2; no reliable D call. This CDR3 comprises 15 residues. Trimming left V 0 bases short and J 4 bases short, with 12 bases between. CDR1 is LNHNV and CDR2 is YYDKDF in the germline V gene (reference sequence). As DNA, the CDR3 is TGTGCCACCAGCAGAGATTTGGTCGGACGCTATGGCTACACCTTC. It codes for CATSRDLVGRYGYTF.

V usage is TRBV7-3 and J usage is TRBJ2-3, with D unclear. Trimming took 2 bases from V and 6 from J, leaving 6 bases between them. This CDR3 is 12 amino acids long. Germline CDR1 reads SGHTA; CDR2 reads FQGTGA. CDR3: CASSLRLDTQYF. CDR3 in DNA: TGTGCCAGCAGCTTACGGTTGGATACGCAGTATTTT.

This clone was seen a handful of times. The chain recombines TRBV4-1 with TRBJ2-1, with 10 bases fitting TRBD2. Trimming removed 5 bases from V and 7 bases from J; junction bases left unmatched: 17. The CDR3 consists of 18 residues. Germline assignment: CDR1 MGHRA and CDR2 YSYEKL. The CDR3 sequence is CASSVRSLAGVGVNEQFF. CDR3 coding DNA: TGCGCCAGCAGCGTACGCTCCCTAGCGGGGGTAGGGGTAAATGAGCAGTTCTTC.

The chain uses TRBV12-5 and TRBJ1-5, with D possibly TRBD1 on 6 matching bases. The germline V and J ends were trimmed by 6 bases and 7 bases, with 13 bases remaining between them. The CDR3 has 13 residues. Germline V lookup: CDR1 LGHNT, CDR2 FRNRAP. The CDR3 coding sequence is TGTGCTAGTGGATCAACAGGGAACCAGCCCCAGCATTTT. Protein sequence: CASGSTGNQPQHF.

V usage is TRBV5-1 and J usage is TRBJ1-2; D is undetermined. V lost 3 bases to trimming and J lost 4 bases, with 13 bases between them. This CDR3 is built from 14 residues. Germline CDR1 is SGHRS and CDR2 is YFSETQ. CDR3 nucleotide sequence: TGCGCCAGCAGCTCGGGCGGGAACAGCTATGGCTACACCTTC. Protein: CASSSGGNSYGYTF.

This chain joins TRBV9 and TRBJ1-6; TRBD1 agrees at 12 bases. Germline assignment: CDR1 SGDLS and CDR2 YYNGEE. This CDR3 is 16 amino acids long. The V gene end was trimmed by 3 bases and the J gene end by 9 bases; junction bases not matched to a gene: 7. The CDR3 sequence is CASSAPGTGGASPLHF. CDR3 nucleotide sequence: TGTGCCAGCAGCGCACCCGGGACAGGGGGCGCTTCACCCCTCCACTTT. Full variable domain (rest looked up from reference TRBV9 and TRBJ1-6): DSGVTQTPKHLITATGQRVTLRCSPRSGDLSVYWYQQSLDQGLQFLIQYYNGEERAKGNILERFSAQQFPDLHSELNLSSLELGDSALYFCASSAPGTGGASPLHFGNGTRLTVT.

The V gene is TRBV7-8, the J gene TRBJ2-7, with 8 bases lining up with TRBD1. Germline V gives CDR1 SGHVS, CDR2 FQNEAQ. This CDR3 contains 15 residues. V dropped 5 bases and J dropped 5; count of bases not matched to a gene: 11. The CDR3 region is CASSPRTGLLNEQYF. The CDR3 region has the DNA TGTGCCAGCAGCCCCCGGACAGGGCTCCTCAACGAGCAGTACTTC.

The V call is TRBV6-5, the J call TRBJ2-1; 9 bases fit TRBD1. This CDR3 contains 15 residues. Germline V CDR1 and CDR2: MNHEY, SVGAGI. Trimming cost V 10 bases and J 7 bases; bases outside gene matches: 14. This chain's CDR3 is CATRQGGGFLNEQFF. As DNA, the CDR3 is TGTGCCACCAGACAGGGGGGTGGGTTTTTGAATGAGCAGTTCTTC.

The chain joins TRBV29-1 to TRBJ2-7, with D perhaps matching TRBD1 (5 bases). Looked up from germline, CDR1 is SQVTM and CDR2 is ANQGSEA. V lost 4 bases, J lost 3 bases, and 16 bases lay in between. The length of the CDR3 is 14 residues. The CDR3 region is CSVVLPARGYEQYF. The CDR3 nucleotides read TGCAGCGTTGTACTCCCCGCAAGGGGCTACGAGCAGTACTTC.

This sequence joins TRBV14 and TRBJ1-1; D gene ambiguous. CDR3 size: 12 residues. Germline-derived CDR1 and CDR2 are SGHDN and FVKESK. Trimming took 5 bases from V and 2 from J, leaving 6 bases between them. CDR3 in DNA: TGTGCCAGCAGCTGGGGAAACACTGAAGCTTTCTTT. This encodes CASSWGNTEAFF.

The chain carries TRBV4-2 and TRBJ1-2; D remains unclear. The germline V and J ends were trimmed by 0 bases and 7 bases, with 12 bases remaining between them. CDR3 length equals 14 residues. Germline assignment: CDR1 LGHNA and CDR2 YNFKEQ. CDR3 DNA: TGTGCCAGCAGCCAAGATCTCGGGGTAGCTGGCTACACCTTC. The encoded protein is CASSQDLGVAGYTF.

The rearrangement joins TRBV19 to TRBJ2-7, with TRBD2 matching 8 bases. This CDR3 comprises 15 residues. The germline gives CDR1 LNHDA, CDR2 SQIVND (reference sequence). V lost 6 bases, J lost 3 bases, and 10 bases stayed unmatched. The CDR3 sequence is CASRTGSGDLYEQYF. The DNA of the CDR3 is TGTGCCAGTAGAACCGGTAGCGGGGACCTCTACGAGCAGTACTTC.

J is TRBJ2-3 and V is TRBV5-4; D uncertain. CDR1 is SGHNT and CDR2 is YYREEE in the germline V gene (reference sequence). V was cut by 1 base and J by 0 bases, with 6 bases left in between. This CDR3 comprises 14 residues. The CDR3 DNA is TGTGCCAGCAGCTTGATGGGAAGCACAGATACGCAGTATTTT. It yields the protein CASSLMGSTDTQYF.

This clone was seen once. The rearrangement uses TRBV4-3 and TRBJ2-3; 11 bases line up with TRBD2. The ends lost 1 base at V and 4 bases at J; junction bases unmatched: 13. Germline lookup yields CDR1 LGHNA and CDR2 YSLEER. This CDR3 comprises 19 residues. CDR3 DNA: TGCGCCAGCAGCCAAGTTTTCCTAGCGGGGGGTGGAATGGCAGATACGCAGTATTTT. This encodes CASSQVFLAGGGMADTQYF.